Listed here are 25 T cell receptor beta chains from one sample, sequenced in a study of cytomegalovirus exposure and HLA in healthy donors. The PCR ran on 60 Vbeta and 13 Jbeta primers. Produced via immunoSEQ multiplex PCR; TCRdb's table is partial and in-frame only. The data hold approximately 92,000 clones, with approximately 81% observed a single time. Input material: PBMCs. Receptors originate from a girl aged 2 to 9 in good health and CMV-seropositive.

The rearrangement uses TRBV29-1 and TRBJ2-1; maybe TRBD2 (5 bases). V was pared by 5 bases and J by 1 base, with 18 bases between. The V gene's germline CDR1 is SQVTM and CDR2 ANQGSEA. The length of the CDR3 is 16 residues. This CDR3 is CSVSDVQRQSYNEQFF. Written as DNA, the CDR3 is TGCAGCGTTTCAGACGTACAGCGGCAGTCCTACAATGAGCAGTTCTTC.

J is TRBJ1-1 and V is TRBV2; TRBD1 is a possible D gene (6 bases). In germline, CDR1 is SNHLY, CDR2 FYNNEI. The ends were cut back, 5 bases at V and 0 bases at J, with 16 bases in the middle. CDR3 size: 16 residues. As DNA, the CDR3 is TGTGCCAGCAGTCCGGATCCTTACAGGGTGAACACTGAAGCTTTCTTT. It is translated as CASSPDPYRVNTEAFF.

This chain uses TRBV28 with TRBJ1-3; 7 positions agree with TRBD1. This CDR3 comprises 17 residues. V lost 2 bases to trimming and J lost 11 bases; unmatched junction nucleotides: 18. CDR1 and CDR2 from the germline V gene are MDHEN and SYDVKM. The CDR3 sequence is CASSLGAQGKGAYAIYF. The CDR3 DNA sequence: TGTGCCAGCAGTTTAGGGGCACAGGGGAAAGGGGCTTACGCCATATATTTT.

The chain has TRBV4-1 and TRBJ2-3; D is perhaps TRBD2 (7 bases). Trimming shortened V by 0 bases and J by 5 bases, and 12 bases separated the two germline ends. The CDR3 length is 15 residues. Germline CDR1 reads MGHRA; CDR2 reads YSYEKL. CDR3 nucleotides: TGCGCCAGCAGCCAAGAAGGGGGGGTGGGAGATACGCAGTATTTT. It yields the protein CASSQEGGVGDTQYF.

This chain joins TRBV6-5 and TRBJ1-1, with D maybe TRBD1 (6 bases). CDR3 length: 13 amino acids. In germline, CDR1 is MNHEY, CDR2 SVGAGI. V was pared by 6 bases and J by 8 bases, with 16 bases between. CDR3 region: CASRGSGAEEAFF. CDR3 coding DNA: TGTGCCAGCAGAGGATCAGGGGCAGAGGAAGCTTTCTTT.

The chain joins TRBV27 to TRBJ1-5, with a possible D match to TRBD1 (6 bases). Germline V gene lookup returns CDR1 MNHEY and CDR2 SMNVEV (reference sequence). Trimming pared 5 bases from V and 5 bases from J, leaving 10 bases between. The CDR3 contains 13 residues. For the CDR3, the DNA is TGTGCCAGCAGTGGACAGAGCGATCAGCCCCAGCATTTT. Amino acid sequence: CASSGQSDQPQHF.

The sample holds a few counts of this clone. The chain joins TRBV6-5 to TRBJ2-7, with 8 bases identical to TRBD1. From germline, CDR1 is MNHEY and CDR2 SVGAGI. J gave up 5 bases and V 6 bases, and 6 bases lay outside the gene matches. CDR3 length equals 13 residues. CDR3 loop: CASRTGQAHEQYF. CDR3 sequence (DNA): TGTGCCAGCAGAACGGGACAGGCTCACGAGCAGTACTTC.

The genes are TRBV16 and TRBJ1-1; possible D gene TRBD1, 5 bases. Trimming removed 6 bases from V and 4 bases from J, with 15 bases in between. CDR1 KGHSY and CDR2 FQNENV come from the germline V gene. This CDR3 is 14 amino acids long. The CDR3 region is CASSILQGGTEAFF. CDR3 DNA: TGTGCCAGCAGTATACTTCAGGGAGGCACTGAAGCTTTCTTT.

This clone was counted a few times. The chain carries TRBV28 and TRBJ2-5; the D gene is possibly TRBD1 (5 bases). The CDR3 consists of 14 residues. Germline assignment: CDR1 MDHEN and CDR2 SYDVKM. The V and J ends lost 2 bases and 5 bases respectively, with 12 bases between them. The CDR3 reads CASSLPGADETQYF. The CDR3 DNA sequence: TGTGCCAGCAGTTTACCTGGGGCAGACGAGACCCAGTACTTC. The variable domain in full, with the rest retrieved from reference TRBV28 and TRBJ2-5, is DVKVTQSSRYLVKRTGEKVFLECVQDMDHENMFWYRQDPGLGLRLIYFSYDVKMKEKGDIPEGYSVSREKKERFSLILESASTNQTSMYLCASSLPGADETQYFGPGTRLLVL.

The CDR3 DNA follows: TGCGCCAGCAGCTTGGGCGACTTGGGGCCTGGGGCCAACGTCCTGACTTTC. Residues: CASSLGDLGPGANVLTF. The J gene is TRBJ2-6, the V gene TRBV5-1; possible D gene TRBD1, 5 bases. Trimming left V 0 bases short and J 2 bases short, with 12 bases between. Germline V gene lookup returns CDR1 SGHRS and CDR2 YFSETQ. This CDR3 has 17 residues.

This rearrangement joins TRBV19 to TRBJ2-6, with 9 nucleotides matching TRBD1. CDR3 length: 21 amino acids. Germline V gene data show CDR1 as LNHDA and CDR2 as SQIVND (reference sequence). Trimming cost V 1 base and J 0 bases; bases outside gene matches: 13. Here the CDR3 DNA reads TGTGCCAGTAGTATAGGCGACAGGGGGAACTGGTTCGCCTCTGGGGCCAACGTCCTGACTTTC. The encoded protein is CASSIGDRGNWFASGANVLTF.

The chain combines TRBV7-9 with TRBJ2-7, with TRBD1 identical over 11 bases. The germline V gene has CDR1 SEHNR and CDR2 FQNEAQ (reference sequence). The V gene end was trimmed by 4 bases and the J gene end by 3 bases; junction bases not matched to a gene: 5. The CDR3 sequence is 15 residues long. CDR3 in amino acids: CASSSGQGANYEQYF. The CDR3, as DNA: TGTGCCAGCAGCTCAGGACAGGGGGCGAACTACGAGCAGTACTTC.

This chain connects TRBV27 to TRBJ2-7, with 7 bases fitting TRBD2. After removal of 4 bases from V and 2 bases from J, the junction contained 5 bases not matched to a gene. Germline CDR1 MNHEY, CDR2 SMNVEV (reference sequence). The CDR3 extends over 14 amino acids. This CDR3 is CASSWKGLTYEQYF. In nucleotides, the CDR3 is TGTGCCAGCAGTTGGAAGGGACTAACCTACGAGCAGTACTTC.

The rearrangement links TRBV9 to TRBJ1-1; D call uncertain. The CDR3 is 13 residues long. Germline CDR1 and CDR2: SGDLS and YYNGEE. Trimming stripped 4 bases from V and 1 base from J, with 8 bases between. The CDR3 loop reads CASSPSGNTEAFF. As DNA, the CDR3 is TGTGCCAGCAGCCCCTCAGGGAACACTGAAGCTTTCTTT.

The chain combines TRBV29-1 with TRBJ2-7; D gene ambiguous. Trimming removed 4 bases at V and 2 bases at J, with 6 bases between. CDR1 is SQVTM, CDR2 ANQGSEA, per germline. The CDR3 consists of 11 residues. CDR3 loop: CSVAGAYEQYF. In nucleotides, the CDR3 is TGCAGCGTTGCCGGAGCCTACGAGCAGTACTTC.

The chain links TRBV5-1 to TRBJ1-1; D perhaps matches TRBD1 (6 bases). The V gene lost 0 bases and the J gene lost 11 bases, with 20 bases spanning the gap. The CDR3 runs to 15 residues. CDR1 is SGHRS, CDR2 YFSETQ, per germline. CDR3 nucleotide sequence: TGCGCCAGCAGCTTGGAGGACAGCCTTGGGAGGGGGGCTTTCTTT. Its translation: CASSLEDSLGRGAFF.

CDR3 protein: CASSYQTTTSYEQYF. The CDR3 DNA reads as TGTGCCAGCAGTTACCAGACGACTACCTCCTACGAGCAGTACTTC. The chain carries TRBV6-5 and TRBJ2-7, with TRBD2 as a possible D gene (5 bases). The V gene lost 2 bases and the J gene lost 0 bases, with 11 bases spanning the gap. Germline V gene data show CDR1 as MNHEY and CDR2 as SVGAGI. The CDR3 totals 15 residues.

The chain is built from TRBV2 and TRBJ2-7; D perhaps matches TRBD1 (6 bases). From germline, CDR1 is SNHLY and CDR2 FYNNEI. The CDR3 spans 16 residues. Trimming took 7 bases from V and 5 from J, leaving 24 bases between them. The CDR3 loop reads CASTGSNRALYDEQYF. In DNA, the CDR3 is TGTGCCAGCACCGGAAGTAACAGGGCCCTTTACGACGAGCAGTACTTC. Using reference TRBV2 and TRBJ2-7 for the parts outside the CDR3, the full variable domain is EPEVTQTPSHQVTQMGQEVILRCVPISNHLYFYWYRQILGQKVEFLVSFYNNEISEKSEIFDDQFSVERPDGSNFTLKIRSTKLEDSAMYFCASTGSNRALYDEQYFGPGTRLTVT.

Only a few counts were recorded for this clone. The chain recombines TRBV28 with TRBJ1-1; D is uncertain. Trimming removed 4 bases from V and 3 bases from J, with 6 bases in between. This CDR3 has 12 residues. Germline V gene sequence: CDR1 MDHEN, CDR2 SYDVKM. CDR3 amino acids: CASSSGYTEAFF. The CDR3 DNA is TGTGCCAGCAGTTCGGGGTACACTGAAGCTTTCTTT.

The rearrangement uses TRBV30 and TRBJ2-7, with D tentatively TRBD2 (5 bases). The CDR3 has 13 amino acids. The V gene's germline CDR1 is GTSNPN and CDR2 SVGIG (reference sequence). The germline V and J ends were trimmed by 5 bases and 4 bases, with 15 bases remaining between them. The CDR3 nucleotides read TGTGCCTGGGGGAGTCCACAAAAATACGAGCAGTACTTC. It specifies CAWGSPQKYEQYF.

The genes are TRBV20-1 and TRBJ1-1, with a tentative D call TRBD1 (6 bases). Trimming pared 0 bases from V and 10 bases from J, leaving 9 bases between. There are 11 residues in the CDR3. CDR1 is DFQATT and CDR2 is SNEGSKA in the germline V gene (reference sequence). As DNA, the CDR3 is TGCAGTGCTAGAGATACAGGGTCAGCTTTCTTT. Translating it yields CSARDTGSAFF.

The V gene is TRBV4-1, the J gene TRBJ2-1; 10 bases agree with TRBD1. This CDR3 has 15 residues. V gave up 3 bases and J gave up 7 bases; unmatched junction bases: 6. Per the germline V gene, CDR1 is MGHRA and CDR2 is YSYEKL. CDR3 in amino acids: CASSQGGGQGNEQFF. CDR3 sequence (DNA): TGCGCCAGCAGCCAGGGGGGGGGACAGGGGAATGAGCAGTTCTTC.

The genes are TRBV4-2 and TRBJ2-7; 10 nucleotides align to TRBD2. The CDR3 is 15 residues long. J gave up 5 bases and V 5 bases, and 9 bases lay outside the gene matches. Germline lookup yields CDR1 LGHNA and CDR2 YNFKEQ. The CDR3 sequence: CASSSSSGRINEQYF. CDR3 nucleotide sequence: TGTGCCAGCAGCTCCAGTAGCGGGAGGATTAACGAGCAGTACTTC.

V usage is TRBV9 and J usage is TRBJ2-3; D unclear. The V end lost 3 bases, the J end lost 0 bases, and 8 bases lay between the germline ends. The CDR3 loop spans 14 amino acids. The germline V gene has CDR1 SGDLS and CDR2 YYNGEE. CDR3 in amino acids: CASSDSLSTDTQYF. DNA of the CDR3: TGTGCCAGCAGCGATTCCCTCAGCACAGATACGCAGTATTTT.

The chain uses TRBV7-9 and TRBJ2-5; 8 bases map to TRBD2. V gave up 9 bases and J gave up 9 bases; unmatched junction bases: 12. Germline V lookup: CDR1 SEHNR, CDR2 FQNEAQ (reference sequence). This CDR3 comprises 13 residues. The CDR3 sequence: CASDPSGPRAQYF. DNA of the CDR3: TGTGCCAGTGATCCTAGCGGGCCGAGGGCCCAGTACTTC.